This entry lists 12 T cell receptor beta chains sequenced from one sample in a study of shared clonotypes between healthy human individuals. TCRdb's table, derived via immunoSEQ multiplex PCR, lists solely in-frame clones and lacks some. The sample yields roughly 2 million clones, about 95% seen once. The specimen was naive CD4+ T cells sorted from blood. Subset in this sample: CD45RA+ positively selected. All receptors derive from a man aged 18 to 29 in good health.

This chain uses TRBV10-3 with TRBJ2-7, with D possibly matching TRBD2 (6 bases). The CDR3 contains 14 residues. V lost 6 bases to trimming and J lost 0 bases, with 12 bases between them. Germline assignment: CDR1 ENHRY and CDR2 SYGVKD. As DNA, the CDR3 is TGTGCCATCAGGGGCGGGACCTCCTCCTACGAGCAGTACTTC. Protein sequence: CAIRGGTSSYEQYF.

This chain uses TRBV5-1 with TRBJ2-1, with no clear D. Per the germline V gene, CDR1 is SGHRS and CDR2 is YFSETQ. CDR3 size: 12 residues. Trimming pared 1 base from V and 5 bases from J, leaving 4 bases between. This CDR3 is CASSLPNNEQFF. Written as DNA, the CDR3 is TGCGCCAGCAGCTTGCCCAACAATGAGCAGTTCTTC.

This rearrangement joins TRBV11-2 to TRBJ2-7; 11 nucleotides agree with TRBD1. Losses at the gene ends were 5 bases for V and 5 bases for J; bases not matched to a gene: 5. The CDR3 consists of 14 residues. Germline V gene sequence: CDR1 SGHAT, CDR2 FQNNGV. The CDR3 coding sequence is TGTGCCAGCAGCCCCGGACAGGGGGCCCACGAGCAGTACTTC. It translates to CASSPGQGAHEQYF.

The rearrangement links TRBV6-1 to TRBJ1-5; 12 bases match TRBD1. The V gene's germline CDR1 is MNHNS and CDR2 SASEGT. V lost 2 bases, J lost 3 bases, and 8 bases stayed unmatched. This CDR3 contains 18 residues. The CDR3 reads CASSEWGQGAENNQPQHF. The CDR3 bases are TGTGCCAGCAGTGAATGGGGACAGGGGGCAGAAAACAATCAGCCCCAGCATTTT.

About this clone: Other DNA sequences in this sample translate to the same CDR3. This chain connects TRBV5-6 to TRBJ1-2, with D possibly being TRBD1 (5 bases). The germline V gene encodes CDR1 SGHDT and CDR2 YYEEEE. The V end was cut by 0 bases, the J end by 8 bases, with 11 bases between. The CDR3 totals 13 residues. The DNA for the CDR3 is TGTGCCAGCAGCTTGGAAAGGGGCGCGGGCTACACCTTC. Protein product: CASSLERGAGYTF. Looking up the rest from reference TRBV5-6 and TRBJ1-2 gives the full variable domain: DAGVTQSPTHLIKTRGQQVTLRCSPKSGHDTVSWYQQALGQGPQFIFQYYEEEERQRGNFPDRFSGHQFPNYSSELNVNALLLGDSALYLCASSLERGAGYTFGSGTRLTVV.

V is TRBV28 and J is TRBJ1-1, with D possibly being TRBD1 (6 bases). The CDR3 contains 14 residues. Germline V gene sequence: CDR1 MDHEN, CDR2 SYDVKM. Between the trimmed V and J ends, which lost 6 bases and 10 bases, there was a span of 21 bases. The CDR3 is CASSARDFPRGAFF. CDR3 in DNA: TGTGCCAGCAGCGCTCGGGACTTCCCCAGGGGAGCTTTCTTT.

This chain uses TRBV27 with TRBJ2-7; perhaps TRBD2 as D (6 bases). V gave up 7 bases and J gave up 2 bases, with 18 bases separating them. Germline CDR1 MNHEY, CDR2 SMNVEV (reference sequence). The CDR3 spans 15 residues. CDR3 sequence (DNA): TGTGCCAGCAAGACCCCCGGGAGTCCCCCCTACGAGCAGTACTTC. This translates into CASKTPGSPPYEQYF.

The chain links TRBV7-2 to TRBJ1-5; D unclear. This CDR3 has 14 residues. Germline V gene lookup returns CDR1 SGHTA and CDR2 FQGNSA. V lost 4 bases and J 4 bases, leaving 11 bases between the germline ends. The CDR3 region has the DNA TGTGCCAGCAGCTCAAGCAACGGGAATCAGCCCCAGCATTTT. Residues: CASSSSNGNQPQHF.

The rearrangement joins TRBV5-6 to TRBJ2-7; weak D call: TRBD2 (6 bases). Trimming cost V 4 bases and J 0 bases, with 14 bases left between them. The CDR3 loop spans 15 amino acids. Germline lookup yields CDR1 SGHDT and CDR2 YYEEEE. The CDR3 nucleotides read TGTGCCAGCAGCCGGAGGGGACTCTTCTCCTACGAGCAGTACTTC. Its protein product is CASSRRGLFSYEQYF. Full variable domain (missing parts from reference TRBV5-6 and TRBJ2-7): DAGVTQSPTHLIKTRGQQVTLRCSPKSGHDTVSWYQQALGQGPQFIFQYYEEEERQRGNFPDRFSGHQFPNYSSELNVNALLLGDSALYLCASSRRGLFSYEQYFGPGTRLTVT.

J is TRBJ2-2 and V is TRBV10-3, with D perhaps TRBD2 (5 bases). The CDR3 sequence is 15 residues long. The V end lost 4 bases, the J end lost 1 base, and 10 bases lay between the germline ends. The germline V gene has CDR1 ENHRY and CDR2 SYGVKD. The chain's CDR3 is CAISGLDLNTGELFF. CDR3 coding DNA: TGTGCCATCAGTGGACTGGACTTGAACACCGGGGAGCTGTTTTTT.

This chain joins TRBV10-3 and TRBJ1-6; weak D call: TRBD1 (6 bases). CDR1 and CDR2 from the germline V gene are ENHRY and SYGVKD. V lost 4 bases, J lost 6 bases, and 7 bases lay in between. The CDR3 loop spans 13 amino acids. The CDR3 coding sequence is TGTGCCATCAGTGGACAGGTTAATTCACCCCTCCACTTT. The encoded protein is CAISGQVNSPLHF.

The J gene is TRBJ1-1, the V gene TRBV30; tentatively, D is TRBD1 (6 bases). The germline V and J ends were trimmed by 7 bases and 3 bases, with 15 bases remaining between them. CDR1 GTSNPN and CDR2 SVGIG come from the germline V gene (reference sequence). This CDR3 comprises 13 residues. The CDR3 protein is CAYLQGWDTEAFF. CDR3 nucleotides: TGTGCCTACCTACAGGGTTGGGACACTGAAGCTTTCTTT.